In this sample, the clone carrying this TCR beta chain turned up many times. These data belong to a study of neurological immune-mediated disorders. The cDNA was generated by 5'RACE with 10-nucleotide random UMIs. TCRdb reanalysed the 5' RACE reads using MiXCR and keeps one entry per CDR3 protein. The sample lists tens of thousands of distinct CDR3 sequences; 11% to 15% were seen once. CDR3 length: 19 amino acids. Germline CDR1 and CDR2: DFQATT and SNEGSKA (reference sequence). The J segment lost 5 bases and the V segment lost 0 bases, leaving 18 bases of the junction unmatched. This rearrangement joins TRBV20-1 to TRBJ1-1; 10 nucleotides align to TRBD1. The sequence came from a woman between 45 and 60 years old with HTLV-1-associated myelopathy (HAM/TSP). Sequencing used PBMCs. The CDR3 DNA follows: TGCAGTGCTAGAGAAGAGGGACAGGGGTCCCTCCGGAGATTTACTGAAGCTTTCTTT. Its protein is CSAREEGQGSLRRFTEAFF.